This TCR beta chain was sequenced during a study of blood T cell repertoires in COVID-19. The overall study: Sources were T cells, B-cell-depleted T cells, or PBMCs; the material itself was cDNA or gDNA.

As processed by the authors: Reference gene primer amplification in the assay estimated nucleated cell counts. Only in-frame clones appear in the TCRdb table, and some are missing; sequencing was by immunoSEQ multiplex PCR. V and J calls and clone size are given by that table; D and trimming were obtained from the DNA. The sample includes some 290,000 clones, 90% of them seen just once. Seattle cases were enrolled at active infection and followed longitudinally. Losses at the gene ends were 1 base for V and 11 bases for J; bases not matched to a gene: 11. The CDR3 has 15 residues. CDR1 and CDR2 (germline): MNHNS, SASEGT.

The origin of this receptor is a woman aged 30 to 39 with COVID-19, enrolled during active disease. This chain connects TRBV6-1 to TRBJ1-1; 9 positions match TRBD1. Sequencing input: peripheral blood. The CDR3 region is CASSEGTGVEGDAFF. DNA for the CDR3: TGTGCCAGCAGTGAAGGGACAGGGGTGGAGGGAGACGCTTTCTTT.